This paragraph covers one T cell receptor beta chain sequence. Original analysis: Using reference gene primer amplification, nucleated cell counts were estimated. TCRdb's table, derived via immunoSEQ multiplex PCR, lists solely in-frame clones and lacks some. V and J calls and clone size follow that table, whereas D and trimming were derived from the DNA. The table lists 250,000 to 300,000 clones, under 90% of them singletons, with about 2.9% in the top ten. The data were obtained in a study of blood T cell repertoires in COVID-19. Across the study: Specimens from acute and convalescent COVID-19 originated in the United States, Italy and Spain.

V was clipped by 4 bases and J by 1 base; unmatched bases: 13. The CDR3 is 18 amino acids. From germline, CDR1 is SGHRS and CDR2 YFSETQ. Input material: peripheral blood. The chain links TRBV5-1 to TRBJ2-2, with 7 bases aligning to TRBD2. The sequence was collected from a woman in her fifties or sixties with active or convalescent COVID-19. Here the CDR3 reads CASSLHRGVALNTGELFF. In DNA form, the CDR3 reads TGCGCCAGCAGCCTACACCGGGGGGTGGCGCTGAACACCGGGGAGCTGTTTTTT.